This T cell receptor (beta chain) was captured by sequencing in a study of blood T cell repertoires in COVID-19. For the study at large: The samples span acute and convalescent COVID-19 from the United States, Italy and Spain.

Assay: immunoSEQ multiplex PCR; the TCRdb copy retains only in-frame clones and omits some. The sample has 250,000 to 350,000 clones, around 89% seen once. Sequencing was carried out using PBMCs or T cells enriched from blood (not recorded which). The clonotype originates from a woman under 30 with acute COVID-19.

This CDR3 is CASSPTTGGTGELFF. The CDR3 DNA is TGTGCCAGCAGCCCGACGACAGGGGGAACCGGGGAGCTGTTTTTT. J is TRBJ2-2 and V is TRBV7-3, with TRBD1 matching 9 bases. Trimming at V came to 5 bases and at J to 5 bases, leaving 6 bases not matched to a gene. Germline V gene lookup returns CDR1 SGHTA and CDR2 FQGTGA. The CDR3 sequence is 15 residues long.